Sequencing of this TCR beta chain was carried out in a study of T-cell memory formation after mild COVID-19. TCRdb reanalysed the 5' RACE reads using MiXCR and keeps one entry per CDR3 protein. This table has 350,000 to 500,000 distinct CDR3 sequences, approximately 20% appearing once. This clonotype was detected only a few times. At one boundary the junction diverges from the germline segment, which might be a read error. The CDR3 consists of 15 residues. The chain links TRBV12-3 or TRBV12-4 to TRBJ2-1; D assignment may be TRBD1 or TRBD2 (5 bases each). The sample comprised PBMCs or a T cell subset sorted from them (not recorded which). The TCR originated in an adult woman who had mild COVID-19 (a few samples of this study predate the infection). Cell type and time point are not known. In DNA, the CDR3 is TGTGCCAGCCGTTTGGGGGTGCTTTCCGTCAATGAGCAGTTCTTC. Protein: CASRLGVLSVNEQFF.